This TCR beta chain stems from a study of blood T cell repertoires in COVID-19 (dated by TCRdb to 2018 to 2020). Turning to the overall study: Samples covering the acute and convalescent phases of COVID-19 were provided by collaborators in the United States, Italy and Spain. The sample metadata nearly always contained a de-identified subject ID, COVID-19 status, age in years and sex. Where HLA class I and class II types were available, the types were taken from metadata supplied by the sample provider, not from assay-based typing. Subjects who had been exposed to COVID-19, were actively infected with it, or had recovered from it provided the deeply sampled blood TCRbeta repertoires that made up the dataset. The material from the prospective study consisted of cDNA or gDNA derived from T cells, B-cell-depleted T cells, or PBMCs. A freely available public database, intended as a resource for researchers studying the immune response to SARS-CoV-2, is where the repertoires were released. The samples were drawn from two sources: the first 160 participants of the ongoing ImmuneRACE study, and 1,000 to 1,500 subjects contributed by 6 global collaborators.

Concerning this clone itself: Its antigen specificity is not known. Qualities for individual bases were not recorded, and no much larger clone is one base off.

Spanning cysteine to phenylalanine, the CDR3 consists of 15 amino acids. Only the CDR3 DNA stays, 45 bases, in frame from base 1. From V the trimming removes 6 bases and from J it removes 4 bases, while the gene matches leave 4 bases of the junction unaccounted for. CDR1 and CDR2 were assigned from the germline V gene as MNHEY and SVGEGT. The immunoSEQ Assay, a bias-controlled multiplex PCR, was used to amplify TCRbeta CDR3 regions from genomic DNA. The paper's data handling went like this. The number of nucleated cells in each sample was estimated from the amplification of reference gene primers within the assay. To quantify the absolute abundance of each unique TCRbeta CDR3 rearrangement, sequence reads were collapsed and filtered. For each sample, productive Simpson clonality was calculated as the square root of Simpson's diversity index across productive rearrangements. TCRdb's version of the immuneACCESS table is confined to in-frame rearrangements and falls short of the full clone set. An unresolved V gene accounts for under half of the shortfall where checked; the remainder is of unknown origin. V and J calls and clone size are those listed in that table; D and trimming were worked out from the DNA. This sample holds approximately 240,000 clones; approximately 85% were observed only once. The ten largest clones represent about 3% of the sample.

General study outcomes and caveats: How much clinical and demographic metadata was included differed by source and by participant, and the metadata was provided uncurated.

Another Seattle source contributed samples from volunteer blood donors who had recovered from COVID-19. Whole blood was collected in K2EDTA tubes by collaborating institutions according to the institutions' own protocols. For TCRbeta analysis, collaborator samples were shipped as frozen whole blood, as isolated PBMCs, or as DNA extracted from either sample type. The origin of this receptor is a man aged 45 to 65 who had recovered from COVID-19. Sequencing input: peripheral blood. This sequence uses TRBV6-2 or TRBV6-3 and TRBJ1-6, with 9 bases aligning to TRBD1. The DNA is TGTGCCAGCAGCGCCGGGACAGGGTATAATTCACCCCTCCACTTT. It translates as CASSAGTGYNSPLHF.